This T cell receptor (beta chain) was found in a study of CD8 T cells in ankylosing spondylitis (dated 2017 in TCRdb). A note on the overall study: The study set out to find disease-linked TCR variants by profiling T cell receptor beta repertoires in ankylosing spondylitis patients and healthy donors. The full study cohort was made up of 25 ankylosing spondylitis patients and approximately 100 healthy donors. Peripheral blood was sampled, and synovial fluid was also collected from ankylosing spondylitis patients. Summary of the overall study and its limitations: Blood from ankylosing spondylitis patients appeared to be characterized by a TCR beta motif composed of about 8 highly homologous amino acid variants. The disease-linked clones were reported as significantly enriched in matched synovial fluid samples from ankylosing spondylitis patients. Some motif variants were previously reported in synovial fluid and blood of reactive arthritis patients, suggesting common disease-initiation mechanisms. In peripheral blood, the disease-linked clones were found at relatively low frequencies and had a CD8+ phenotype.

Sequenced using an Illumina HiSeq 2500. Quantitative 5'-RACE with molecular barcodes was used to prepare TCR beta libraries. The original pipeline was this. A new computational method based on a probabilistic model of VDJ rearrangement was used to identify disease-linked TCR variants. TCRdb applied fastp at Q25 and MiXCR to the public reads, then kept only in-frame beta chains. Each entry is one CDR3 protein sequence, shown with its most common DNA and genes. TCRdb, rather than the study authors, made the V and J calls. The sample table lists about 160,000 distinct CDR3 sequences, more than 40% of them with a count of one. The top ten clonotypes cover around 15% of the sample. Synovial fluid samples were paired with blood samples taken from the same ankylosing spondylitis patients. This clonotype was detected once. The specificity of this receptor is unknown. Base-call qualities are not available, and no considerably larger clone is one nucleotide away. One read provides weak support.

CDR1 and CDR2 were assigned from the germline V gene as SGHTA and FQGNSA. Its CDR3 holds 17 amino acids, cysteine through phenylalanine. Just CDR3 DNA is preserved here, 51 bases in frame from base 1. The junction shows trimming of 2 bases on V and 5 bases on J, plus 19 bases between the germline ends. The rearrangement combines TRBV7-2 with TRBJ1-5; the D gene lacks a confident call. The sequence came from a male donor with ankylosing spondylitis. What was sequenced was synovial fluid, either unsorted or a sorted T cell fraction (not recorded which). The DNA sequence follows: TGTGCCAGCAGCTTAACGGCGAGCCTTCAAACCGATCAGCCCCAGCATTTT. This gives the protein CASSLTASLQTDQPQHF.